A selection of T cell receptor beta chains follows, all from one sample in a study of CXCR3-negative and CXCR3-positive naive CD8 T cells. Using the 5' RACE reads, TCRdb records one entry per CDR3 protein without DNA. Recorded for this sample: about 62,000 distinct CDR3 sequences. The specimen was naive CXCR3- CD8+ T cells from blood. Source of these receptors: a human donor in good health. Some clones in this sample may be carry-over from other donors' samples. Each CDR3 is given with its conserved first and last residue. Size is omitted from some rows. Given values are once, few, many or a class for expanded clones.

TRBJ2-7,TRBV5-1,.,CASSFQGPEQYF
TRBJ2-7,TRBV11-3,medium-sized,CASRPPGQASPYEQYF
TRBJ2-2,TRBV7-2,.,CASSLQGYYGTGELFF
TRBJ2-1,TRBV29-1,.,CSVDQLSYNEQFF
TRBJ1-2,TRBV9,.,CASSRNKDGWDRGQRGYTF
TRBJ2-4,TRBV27,.,CASSALGELSKNIQYF
TRBJ2-7,TRBV3-1,.,CASSQTTRGLFYEQYF
TRBJ2-1,TRBV7-6,.,CASSPGESNEQFF
TRBJ2-1,TRBV7-2,.,CASSMPGGGGYYNEQFF
TRBJ2-2,TRBV2,.,CAAAGEAGAQNTGELFF
TRBJ2-7,TRBV15,.,CATSREQTPSYEQYF
TRBJ2-7,TRBV29-1,.,CSVESGQGLYEQYF
TRBJ2-1,TRBV20-1,.,CSAYTGTSGINEQFF
TRBJ1-4,TRBV9,.,CASSVAGAGEKLFF
TRBJ1-1,TRBV7-3,.,CASSYSGGKDATEAFF
TRBJ2-1,TRBV30,.,CAWSVVGNEQFF
TRBJ2-7,TRBV28,.,CASSPGGAYEQYF
TRBJ2-1,TRBV12-3/TRBV12-4,.,CASTPPAVDSAFRYNEQFF
TRBJ2-7,TRBV20-1,.,CSARNIKSSYEQYF
TRBJ2-3,TRBV4-1,.,CASSQGVTTGDTQYF
TRBJ2-7,TRBV20-1,medium-sized,CSARDSRDYEQYF
TRBJ2-1,TRBV6-2/TRBV6-3,.,CAISVMTSYNEQFF
TRBJ2-7,TRBV12-3/TRBV12-4,.,CASSLSTREQYF
TRBJ2-1,TRBV7-2,.,CASSLGTGTVSSDNEQFF
TRBJ2-5,TRBV7-9,.,CASSAGGGNVQETQYF
TRBJ2-7,TRBV29-1,.,CPPHGDVDEQYF
TRBJ1-2,TRBV29-1,.,CSVVTTGGVYGYTF
TRBJ2-3,TRBV29-1,.,CSVEDLAGPEDTQYF
TRBJ2-1,TRBV4-3,.,CASSQDRLEGGSNEQFF
TRBJ2-1,TRBV14,.,CASSPPWEGGYNEQFF
TRBJ1-6,TRBV15,.,CATSRDFRGGGERF
TRBJ2-1,TRBV12-2,.,CASLTLAGSGGNEQFF
TRBJ2-1,TRBV11-3,.,CASSSQRNEQFF
TRBJ1-2,TRBV19,.,CASSTGTGYGYTF
TRBJ2-5,TRBV29-1,.,CSVVISGTQQETQYF
TRBJ2-5,TRBV28,.,CASSFELGGLQETQYF
TRBJ1-5,TRBV7-6,.,CASSSHPGNQPQHF
TRBJ2-2,TRBV29-1,medium-sized,CSVVADTGELFF
TRBJ1-1,TRBV6-2/TRBV6-3,.,CASSYLRGNPNTEAFF
TRBJ2-3,TRBV7-6,.,CASSLPTGSTDTQYF
TRBJ2-4,TRBV21-1,.,CASSKVVKGQFPKGGQYF
TRBJ2-7,TRBV7-2,.,CASSHIGNTYEQYF
TRBJ2-1,TRBV7-8,.,CASSLGLAHNEQFF
TRBJ2-1,TRBV12-3/TRBV12-4,.,CASRPTEAHEQFF
TRBJ2-7,TRBV19,.,CASSNPTWGAYEQYF
TRBJ2-7,TRBV14,.,CASSQDRNSYYEQYF
TRBJ2-7,TRBV7-2,.,CASSRGVKNSYEQYF
TRBJ1-1,TRBV27,.,CASSFHTGMNTEAFF
TRBJ2-3,TRBV2,.,CASSGRRVDTQYF
TRBJ2-7,TRBV11-2,.,CASSQSADEQYF
TRBJ1-1,TRBV5-1,.,CASSLLGTHHLNTEAFF
TRBJ2-3,TRBV6-1,.,CASGRADTQYF
TRBJ1-6,TRBV29-1,.,CSVGDRGGSPLHF
TRBJ2-3,TRBV6-5,.,CASSWDWEADTQYF